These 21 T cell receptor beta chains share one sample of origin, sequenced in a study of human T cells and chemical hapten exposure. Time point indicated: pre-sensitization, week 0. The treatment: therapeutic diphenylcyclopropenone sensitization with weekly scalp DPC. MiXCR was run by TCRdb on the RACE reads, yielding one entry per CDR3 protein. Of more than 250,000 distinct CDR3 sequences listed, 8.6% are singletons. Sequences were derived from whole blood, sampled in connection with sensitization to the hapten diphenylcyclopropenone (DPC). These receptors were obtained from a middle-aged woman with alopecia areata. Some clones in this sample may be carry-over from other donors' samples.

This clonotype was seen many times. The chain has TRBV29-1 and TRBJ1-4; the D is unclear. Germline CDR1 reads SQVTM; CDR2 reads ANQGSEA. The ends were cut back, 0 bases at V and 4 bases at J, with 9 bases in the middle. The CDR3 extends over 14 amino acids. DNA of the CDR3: TGCAGCGTTGAAGACCCCCGGGATAATGAAAAACTGTTTTTT. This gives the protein CSVEDPRDNEKLFF. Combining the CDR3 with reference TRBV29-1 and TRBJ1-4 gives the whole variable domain SAVISQKPSRDICQRGTSLTIQCQVDSQVTMMFWYRQQPGQSLTLIATANQGSEATYESGFVIDKFPISRPNLTFSTLTVSNMSPEDSSIYLCSVEDPRDNEKLFFGSGTQLSVL.

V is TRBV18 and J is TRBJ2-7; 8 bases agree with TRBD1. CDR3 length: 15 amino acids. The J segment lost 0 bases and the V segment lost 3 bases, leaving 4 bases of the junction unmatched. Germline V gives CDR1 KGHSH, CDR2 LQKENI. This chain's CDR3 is CASSPGTGVSYEQYF. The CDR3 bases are TGTGCCAGCTCACCCGGGACAGGCGTCTCCTACGAGCAGTACTTC. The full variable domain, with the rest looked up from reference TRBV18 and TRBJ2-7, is NAGVMQNPRHLVRRRGQEARLRCSPMKGHSHVYWYRQLPEEGLKFMVYLQKENIIDESGMPKERFSAEFPKEGPSILRIQQVVRGDSAAYFCASSPGTGVSYEQYFGPGTRLTVT.

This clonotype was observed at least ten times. This CDR3 is CASSPIDGYEQYF. CDR3 nucleotides: TGTGCCAGCAGTCCTATAGACGGCTACGAGCAGTACTTC. This chain connects TRBV28 to TRBJ2-7; D unresolved. CDR1 MDHEN and CDR2 SYDVKM come from the germline V gene. V was clipped by 5 bases and J by 3 bases, with 11 bases between them. This CDR3 region has 13 residues.

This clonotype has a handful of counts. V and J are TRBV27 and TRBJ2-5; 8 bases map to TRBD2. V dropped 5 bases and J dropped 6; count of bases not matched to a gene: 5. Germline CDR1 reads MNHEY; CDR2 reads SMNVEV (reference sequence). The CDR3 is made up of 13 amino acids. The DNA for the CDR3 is TGTGCCAGCAGTCCGGGACTAGAGAAGACCCAGTACTTC. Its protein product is CASSPGLEKTQYF.

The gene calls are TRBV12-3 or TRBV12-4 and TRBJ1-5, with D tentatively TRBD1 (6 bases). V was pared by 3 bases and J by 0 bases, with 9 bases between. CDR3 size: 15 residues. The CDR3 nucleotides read TGTGCCAGCAGTTTTGGAGGGGGTAGCAATCAGCCCCAGCATTTT. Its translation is CASSFGGGSNQPQHF.

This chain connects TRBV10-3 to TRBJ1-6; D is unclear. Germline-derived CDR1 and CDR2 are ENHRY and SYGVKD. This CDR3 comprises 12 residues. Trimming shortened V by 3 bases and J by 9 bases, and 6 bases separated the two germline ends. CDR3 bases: TGTGCCATCAGTGAAACGGGTTCACCCCTCCACTTT. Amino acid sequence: CAISETGSPLHF.

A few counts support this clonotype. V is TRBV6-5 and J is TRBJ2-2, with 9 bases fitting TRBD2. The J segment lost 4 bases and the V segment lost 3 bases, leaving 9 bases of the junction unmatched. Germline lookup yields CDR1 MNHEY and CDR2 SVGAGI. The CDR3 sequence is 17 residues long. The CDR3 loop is CASSYLGGRAGTGELFF. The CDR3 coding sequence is TGTGCCAGCAGTTATTTGGGCGGGAGGGCCGGCACCGGGGAGCTGTTTTTT.

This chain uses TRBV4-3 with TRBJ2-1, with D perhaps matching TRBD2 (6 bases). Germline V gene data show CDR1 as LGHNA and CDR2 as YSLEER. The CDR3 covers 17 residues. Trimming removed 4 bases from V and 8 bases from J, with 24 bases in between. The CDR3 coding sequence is TGCGCCAGCAGCCTCCGCCTGGTGGCGGGATTGGGCCATGAGCAGTTCTTC. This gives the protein CASSLRLVAGLGHEQFF.

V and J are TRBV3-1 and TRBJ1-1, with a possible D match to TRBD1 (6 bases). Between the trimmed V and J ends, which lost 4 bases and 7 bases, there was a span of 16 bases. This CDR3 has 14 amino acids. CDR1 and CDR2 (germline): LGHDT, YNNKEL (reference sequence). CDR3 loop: CASSLLRDTGEAFF. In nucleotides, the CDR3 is TGTGCCAGCAGCCTACTCCGGGACACCGGTGAAGCTTTCTTT.

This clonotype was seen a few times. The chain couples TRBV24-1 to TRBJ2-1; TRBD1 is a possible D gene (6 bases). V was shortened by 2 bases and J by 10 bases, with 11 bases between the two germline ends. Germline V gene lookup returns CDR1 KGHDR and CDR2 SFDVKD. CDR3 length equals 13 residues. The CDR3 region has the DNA TGTGCCACCAGTGATTATACAGGGTTCGAGCAGTTCTTC. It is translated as CATSDYTGFEQFF.

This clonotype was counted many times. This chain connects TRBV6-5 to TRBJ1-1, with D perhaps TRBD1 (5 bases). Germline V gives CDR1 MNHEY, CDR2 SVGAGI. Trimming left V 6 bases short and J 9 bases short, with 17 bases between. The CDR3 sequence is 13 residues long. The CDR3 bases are TGTGCCAGCAGCCCGGGGCCGCTCCCAAAAGCTTTCTTT. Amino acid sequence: CASSPGPLPKAFF.

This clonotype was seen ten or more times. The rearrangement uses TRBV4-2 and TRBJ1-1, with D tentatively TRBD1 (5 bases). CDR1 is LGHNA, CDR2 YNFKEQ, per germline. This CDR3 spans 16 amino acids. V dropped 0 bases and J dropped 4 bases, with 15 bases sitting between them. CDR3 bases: TGTGCCAGCAGCCAAGATTGGTCAGGGCAACTCACTGAAGCTTTCTTT. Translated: CASSQDWSGQLTEAFF.

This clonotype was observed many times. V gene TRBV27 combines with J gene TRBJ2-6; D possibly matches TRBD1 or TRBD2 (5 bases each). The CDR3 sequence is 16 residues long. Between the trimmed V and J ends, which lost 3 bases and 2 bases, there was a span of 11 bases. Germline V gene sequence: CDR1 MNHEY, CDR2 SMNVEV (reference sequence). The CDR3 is CASSFGGSTGANVLTF. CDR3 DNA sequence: TGTGCCAGCAGTTTTGGGGGTTCAACTGGGGCCAACGTCCTGACTTTC.

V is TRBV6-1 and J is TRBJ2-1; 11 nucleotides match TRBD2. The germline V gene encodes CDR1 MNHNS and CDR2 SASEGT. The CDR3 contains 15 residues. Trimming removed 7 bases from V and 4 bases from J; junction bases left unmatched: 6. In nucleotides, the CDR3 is TGTGCCAGCATTATGACTAGCGGGATTTACAATGAGCAGTTCTTC. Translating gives CASIMTSGIYNEQFF.

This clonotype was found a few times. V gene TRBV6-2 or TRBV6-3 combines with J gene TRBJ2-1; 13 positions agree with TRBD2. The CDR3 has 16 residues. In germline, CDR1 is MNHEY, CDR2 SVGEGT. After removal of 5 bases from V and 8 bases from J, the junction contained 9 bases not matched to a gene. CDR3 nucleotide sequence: TGTGCCAGCAGTCCCCCCGGACTAGCGGGAGTGGATGAGCAGTTCTTC. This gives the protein CASSPPGLAGVDEQFF.

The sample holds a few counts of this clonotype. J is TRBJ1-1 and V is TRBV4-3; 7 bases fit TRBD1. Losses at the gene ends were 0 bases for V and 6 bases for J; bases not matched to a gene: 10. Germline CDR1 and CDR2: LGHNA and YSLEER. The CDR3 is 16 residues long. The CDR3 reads CASSQEDRDVDPEAFF. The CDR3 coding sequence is TGCGCCAGCAGCCAAGAAGACAGGGACGTAGACCCTGAAGCTTTCTTT.

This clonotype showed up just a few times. CDR3 coding DNA: TGTGCCATCAGTGACCAGGGACAGTTCGGGGAGCTGTTTTTT. This encodes CAISDQGQFGELFF. The chain uses TRBV10-3 and TRBJ2-2; 7 nucleotides agree with TRBD1. The CDR3 sequence is 14 residues long. From germline, CDR1 is ENHRY and CDR2 SYGVKD. Germline trimming cut 3 bases from V and 7 bases from J; bases unmatched to any gene: 5.

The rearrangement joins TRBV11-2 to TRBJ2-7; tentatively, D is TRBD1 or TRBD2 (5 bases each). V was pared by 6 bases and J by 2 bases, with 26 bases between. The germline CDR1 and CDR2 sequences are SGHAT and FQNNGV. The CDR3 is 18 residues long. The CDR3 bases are TGTGCCAGCAGGACGGGACGGCGATCGCCCTCCTTACCCTACGAGCAGTACTTC. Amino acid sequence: CASRTGRRSPSLPYEQYF.

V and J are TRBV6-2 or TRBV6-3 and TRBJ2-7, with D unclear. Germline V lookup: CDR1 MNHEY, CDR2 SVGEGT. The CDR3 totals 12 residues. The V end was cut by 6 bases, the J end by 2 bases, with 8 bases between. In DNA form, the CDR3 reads TGTGCCAGCAGCGGACGGGCCTACGAGCAGTACTTC. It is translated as CASSGRAYEQYF.

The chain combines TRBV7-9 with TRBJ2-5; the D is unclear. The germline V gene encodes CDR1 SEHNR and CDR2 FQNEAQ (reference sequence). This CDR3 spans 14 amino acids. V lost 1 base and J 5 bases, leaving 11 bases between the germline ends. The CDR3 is CASSLETSRETQYF. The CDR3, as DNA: TGTGCCAGCAGCTTAGAGACCTCCCGGGAGACCCAGTACTTC.

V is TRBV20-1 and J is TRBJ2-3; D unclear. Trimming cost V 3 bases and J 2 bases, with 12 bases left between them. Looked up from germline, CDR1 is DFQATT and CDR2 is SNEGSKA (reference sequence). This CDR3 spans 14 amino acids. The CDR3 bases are TGCAGTGCTAGGAAAAGCCGATCCACAGATACGCAGTATTTT. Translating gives CSARKSRSTDTQYF.